This T cell receptor beta chain came from a study of T cell repertoires in cytomegalovirus infection. The CDR3 is 16 amino acids. V gave up 7 bases and J gave up 2 bases, with 19 bases separating them. The germline gives CDR1 SEHNR, CDR2 FQNEAQ (reference sequence). TCRdb reanalysed the reads using MiXCR and keeps one entry per CDR3 protein. The sample records 250,000 to 400,000 distinct CDR3 sequences, 20% to 30% being singletons. This clonotype was recorded a few times. The antigen remains unidentified. Source: cultured PBMCs, taken from culture after CMV antigen stimulation. This TCR came from a human donor in good health (CMV status not recorded). Some clones in this sample may be carry-over from other donors' samples. V usage is TRBV7-9 and J usage is TRBJ2-3; perhaps TRBD1 as D (5 bases). The CDR3 here is CASMPTLWGLTDTQYF. For the CDR3, the DNA is TGTGCCAGCATGCCTACCCTGTGGGGCCTCACAGATACGCAGTATTTT.